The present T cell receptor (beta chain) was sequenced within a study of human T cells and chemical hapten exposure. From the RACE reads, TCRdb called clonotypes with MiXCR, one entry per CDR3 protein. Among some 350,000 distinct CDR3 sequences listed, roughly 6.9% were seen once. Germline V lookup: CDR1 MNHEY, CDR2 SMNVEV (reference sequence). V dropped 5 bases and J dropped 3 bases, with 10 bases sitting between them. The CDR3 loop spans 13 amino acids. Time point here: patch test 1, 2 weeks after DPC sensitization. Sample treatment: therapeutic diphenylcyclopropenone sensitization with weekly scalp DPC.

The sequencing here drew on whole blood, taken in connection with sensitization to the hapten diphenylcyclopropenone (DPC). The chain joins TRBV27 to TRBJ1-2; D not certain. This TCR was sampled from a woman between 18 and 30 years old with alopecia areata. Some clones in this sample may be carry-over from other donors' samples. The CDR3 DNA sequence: TGTGCCAGCAGTCCGTGGGGAGACTATGGCTACACCTTC. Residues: CASSPWGDYGYTF.